One and the same sample provided the 13 T cell receptor beta chains below, sequenced in a study of cytotoxic CD8 clonotypes in ibrutinib-treated CLL. Measured with immunoSEQ multiplex PCR; TCRdb has only the in-frame clones, and not every one. The repertoire holds roughly 160,000 clones, with around 80% as singletons. Material: PBMCs, obtained after 24 months of ibrutinib treatment. The receptor set was obtained from a human donor with chronic lymphocytic leukemia.

The rearrangement joins TRBV18 to TRBJ1-1; D uncertain. The CDR3 extends over 15 amino acids. From germline, CDR1 is KGHSH and CDR2 LQKENI. The V gene lost 2 bases and the J gene lost 1 base, with 11 bases spanning the gap. CDR3 sequence (DNA): TGTGCCAGCTCACCATCTATTTCTCGGAACACTGAAGCTTTCTTT. Amino acids: CASSPSISRNTEAFF.

V usage is TRBV27 and J usage is TRBJ1-2; 8 bases fit TRBD1. CDR1 and CDR2 (germline): MNHEY, SMNVEV (reference sequence). V shed 8 bases and J 10 bases; nucleotides not matched to a gene: 12. The CDR3 is made up of 13 amino acids. CDR3 protein: CASGLTGASVYTF. In DNA, the CDR3 is TGTGCCAGCGGCCTGACAGGGGCGAGTGTCTACACCTTC.

V and J are TRBV28 and TRBJ2-2, with 7 bases identical to TRBD1. Germline lookup yields CDR1 MDHEN and CDR2 SYDVKM. The CDR3 has 16 amino acids. V trimming: 6 bases; J trimming: 6 bases; junction bases outside the gene matches: 13. CDR3 DNA: TGTGCCAGCAGCCCCTGGACAGGTTTGGGCGCCGGGGAGCTGTTTTTT. This encodes CASSPWTGLGAGELFF.

The rearrangement links TRBV6-6 to TRBJ1-1; D ambiguous. Germline V gives CDR1 MNHNY, CDR2 SVGAGI (reference sequence). The CDR3 contains 15 residues. V lost 7 bases and J lost 0, with 15 bases in between. The chain's CDR3 is CASTDRRTMNTEAFF. The CDR3 bases are TGTGCCAGCACCGACCGGAGAACTATGAACACTGAAGCTTTCTTT.

The V gene is TRBV5-4, the J gene TRBJ2-1, with 8 bases identical to TRBD2. This CDR3 has 16 residues. With 0 bases clipped from V and 9 bases from J, the junction kept 11 bases outside the gene matches. The germline gives CDR1 SGHNT, CDR2 YYREEE (reference sequence). This CDR3 reads CASSLGGGTPPLEQFF. CDR3 DNA: TGTGCCAGCAGCTTGGGCGGGGGGACCCCTCCCCTTGAGCAGTTCTTC.

The table lists this clone with a few counts. V usage is TRBV11-2 and J usage is TRBJ1-1; TRBD1 aligns across 9 bases. The CDR3 spans 16 residues. Germline assignment: CDR1 SGHAT and CDR2 FQNNGV. V shed 2 bases and J 4 bases; nucleotides not matched to a gene: 8. The CDR3 here is CASSLSTGTGSTEAFF. The CDR3 DNA reads as TGTGCCAGCAGCTTAAGCACCGGGACAGGGTCCACTGAAGCTTTCTTT.

The chain uses TRBV2 and TRBJ1-1; D call uncertain. Germline CDR1 is SNHLY and CDR2 is FYNNEI. The CDR3 spans 14 residues. V lost 2 bases and J lost 10, with 17 bases in between. The CDR3 region is CASSERSYPDPAFF. CDR3 DNA sequence: TGTGCCAGCAGTGAAAGGTCCTACCCTGATCCAGCTTTCTTT.

The chain joins TRBV30 to TRBJ2-5, with 8 positions matching TRBD2. The CDR3 extends over 15 amino acids. The V segment lost 0 bases and the J segment 2 bases; nucleotides outside the gene matches: 5. Looked up from germline, CDR1 is GTSNPN and CDR2 is SVGIG (reference sequence). The CDR3 coding sequence is TGTGCCTGGAGTGTGGGTGGCGGGGGGCAAGAGACCCAGTACTTC. Amino acids: CAWSVGGGGQETQYF.

The V gene is TRBV19, the J gene TRBJ1-5, with a weak D call TRBD1 (6 bases). The CDR3 is 18 residues long. V was pared by 6 bases and J by 0 bases, with 21 bases between. CDR1 LNHDA and CDR2 SQIVND come from the germline V gene (reference sequence). This chain's CDR3 is CASSPIQGLGYSNQPQHF. CDR3 DNA: TGTGCCAGTAGCCCGATCCAGGGGTTGGGGTATAGCAATCAGCCCCAGCATTTT.

The table lists this clone with a count of one. The CDR3 sequence: CASSLGVSSYEQYF. CDR3 nucleotide sequence: TGTGCCAGCAGCTTAGGCGTCAGTTCCTACGAGCAGTACTTC. The rearrangement joins TRBV7-2 to TRBJ2-7; D not resolved. Germline values: CDR1 SGHTA, CDR2 FQGNSA. This CDR3 is 14 amino acids long. Trimming took off 1 base at V and 1 base at J, with 8 bases between the two ends.

In this sample, this clone turned up once. This chain links TRBV9 with TRBJ2-6, with D unclear. Germline assignment: CDR1 SGDLS and CDR2 YYNGEE. V was shortened by 4 bases and J by 0 bases, with 11 bases between the two germline ends. The length of the CDR3 is 16 residues. The CDR3 DNA reads TGTGCCAGCAGCTCAAAAGTTAACTCTGGGGCCAACGTCCTGACTTTC. Amino acids: CASSSKVNSGANVLTF.

V and J are TRBV4-2 and TRBJ2-1; no firm D call. The CDR3 consists of 12 residues. Germline loops: CDR1 LGHNA, CDR2 YNFKEQ. Trimming removed 0 bases from V and 13 bases from J, with 10 bases in between. The CDR3 loop reads CASSQDELQQFF. As DNA, the CDR3 is TGTGCCAGCAGCCAAGATGAGCTCCAACAGTTCTTC.

V and J are TRBV5-1 and TRBJ2-3; weak D call: TRBD1 (6 bases). The CDR3 covers 16 residues. V lost 0 bases, J lost 5 bases, and 16 bases lay in between. Germline CDR1 is SGHRS and CDR2 is YFSETQ. In DNA, the CDR3 is TGCGCCAGCAGCTTGGTTCTGGGGGCATCCGAAGATACGCAGTATTTT. As protein: CASSLVLGASEDTQYF.